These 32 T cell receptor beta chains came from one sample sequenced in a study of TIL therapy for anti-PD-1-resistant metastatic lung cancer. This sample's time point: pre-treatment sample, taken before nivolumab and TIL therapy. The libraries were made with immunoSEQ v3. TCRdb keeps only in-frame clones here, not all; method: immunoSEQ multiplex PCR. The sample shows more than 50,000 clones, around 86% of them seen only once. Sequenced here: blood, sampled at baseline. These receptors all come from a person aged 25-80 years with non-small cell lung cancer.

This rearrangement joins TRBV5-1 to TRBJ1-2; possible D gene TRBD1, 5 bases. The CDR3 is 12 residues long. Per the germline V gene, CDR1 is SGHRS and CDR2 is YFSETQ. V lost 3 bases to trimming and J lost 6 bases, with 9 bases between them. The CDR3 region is CASSSGTHGYTF. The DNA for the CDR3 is TGCGCCAGCAGCTCAGGGACGCATGGCTACACCTTC.

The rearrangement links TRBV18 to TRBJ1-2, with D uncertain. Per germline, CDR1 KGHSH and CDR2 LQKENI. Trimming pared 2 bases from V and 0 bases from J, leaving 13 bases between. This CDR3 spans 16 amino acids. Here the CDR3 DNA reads TGTGCCAGCTCACCAATCTCAGACCCAGCTAACTATGGCTACACCTTC. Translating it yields CASSPISDPANYGYTF.

The CDR3 region is CAWSDPGQTKGYEKLFF. The CDR3 DNA reads TGTGCCTGGAGTGACCCGGGACAGACTAAAGGATATGAAAAACTGTTTTTT. The chain combines TRBV30 with TRBJ1-4; 7 nucleotides match TRBD1. V was clipped by 1 base and J by 6 bases; unmatched bases: 14. Per the germline V gene, CDR1 is GTSNPN and CDR2 is SVGIG (reference sequence). The length of the CDR3 is 17 residues.

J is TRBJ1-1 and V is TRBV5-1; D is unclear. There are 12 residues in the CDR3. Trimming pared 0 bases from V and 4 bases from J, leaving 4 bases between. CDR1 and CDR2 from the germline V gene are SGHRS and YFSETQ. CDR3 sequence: CASSLVTTEAFF. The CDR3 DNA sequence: TGCGCCAGCAGCTTGGTGACCACTGAAGCTTTCTTT.

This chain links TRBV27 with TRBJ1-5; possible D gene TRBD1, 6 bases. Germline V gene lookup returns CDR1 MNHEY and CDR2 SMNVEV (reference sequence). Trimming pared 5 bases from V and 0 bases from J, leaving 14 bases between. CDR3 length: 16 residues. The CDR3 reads CASSSGQYYSNQPQHF. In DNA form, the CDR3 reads TGTGCCAGCAGTAGCGGACAGTACTATAGCAATCAGCCCCAGCATTTT.

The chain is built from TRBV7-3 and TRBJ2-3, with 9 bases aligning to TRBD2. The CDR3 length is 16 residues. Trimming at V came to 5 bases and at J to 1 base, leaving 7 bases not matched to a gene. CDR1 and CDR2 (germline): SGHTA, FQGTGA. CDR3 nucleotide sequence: TGTGCCAGCAGCGCCATTAGCGGGGGCGGCACAGATACGCAGTATTTT. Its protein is CASSAISGGGTDTQYF. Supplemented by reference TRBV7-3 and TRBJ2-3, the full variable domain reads GAGVSQTPSNKVTEKGKYVELRCDPISGHTALYWYRQSLGQGPEFLIYFQGTGAADDSGLPNDRFFAVRPEGSVSTLKIQRTERGDSAVYLCASSAISGGGTDTQYFGPGTRLTVL.

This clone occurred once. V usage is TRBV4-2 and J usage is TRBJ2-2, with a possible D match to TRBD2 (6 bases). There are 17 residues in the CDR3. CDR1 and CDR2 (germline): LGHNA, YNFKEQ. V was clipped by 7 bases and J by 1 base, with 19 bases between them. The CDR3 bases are TGTGCCAGCACCATAATCGGGCGGGGAGGGAACACCGGGGAGCTGTTTTTT. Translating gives CASTIIGRGGNTGELFF.

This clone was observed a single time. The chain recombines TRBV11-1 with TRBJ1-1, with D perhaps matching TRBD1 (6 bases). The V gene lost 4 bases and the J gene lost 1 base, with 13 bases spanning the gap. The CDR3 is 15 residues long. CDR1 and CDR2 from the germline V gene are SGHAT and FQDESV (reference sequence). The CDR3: CASSSGRGANTEAFF. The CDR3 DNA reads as TGTGCCAGCAGCTCCGGTCGGGGGGCGAACACTGAAGCTTTCTTT.

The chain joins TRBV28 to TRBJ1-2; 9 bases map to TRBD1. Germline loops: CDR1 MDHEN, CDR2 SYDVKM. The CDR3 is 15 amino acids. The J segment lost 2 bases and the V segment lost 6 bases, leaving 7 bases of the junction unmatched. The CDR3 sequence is CASSWEGTGNYGYTF. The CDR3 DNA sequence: TGTGCCAGCAGCTGGGAAGGGACAGGGAACTATGGCTACACCTTC.

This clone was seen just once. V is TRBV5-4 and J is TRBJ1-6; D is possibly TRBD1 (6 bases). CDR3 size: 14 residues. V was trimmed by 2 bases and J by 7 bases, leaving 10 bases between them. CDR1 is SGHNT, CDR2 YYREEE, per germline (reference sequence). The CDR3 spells CASSLGQGNSPLHF. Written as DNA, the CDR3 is TGTGCCAGCAGCTTAGGGCAGGGGAATTCACCCCTCCACTTT.

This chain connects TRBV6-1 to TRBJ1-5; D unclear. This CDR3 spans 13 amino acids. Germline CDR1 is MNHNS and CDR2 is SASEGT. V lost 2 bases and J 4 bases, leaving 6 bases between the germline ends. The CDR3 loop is CASSERTNQPQHF. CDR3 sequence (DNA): TGTGCCAGCAGTGAACGGACTAATCAGCCCCAGCATTTT.

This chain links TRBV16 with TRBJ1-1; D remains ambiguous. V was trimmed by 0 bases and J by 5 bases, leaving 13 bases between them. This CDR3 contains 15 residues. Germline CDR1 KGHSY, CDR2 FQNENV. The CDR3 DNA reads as TGTGCCAGCAGCCAATCAAGTAATCCGGGGACTGAAGCTTTCTTT. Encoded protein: CASSQSSNPGTEAFF.

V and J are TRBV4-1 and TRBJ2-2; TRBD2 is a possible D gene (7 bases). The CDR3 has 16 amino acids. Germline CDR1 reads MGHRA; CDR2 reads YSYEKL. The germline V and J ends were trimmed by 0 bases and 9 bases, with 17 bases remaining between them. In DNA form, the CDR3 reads TGCGCCAGCAGCCAAGATCTGGGGGGGGGCCACCGGGAGCTGTTTTTT. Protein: CASSQDLGGGHRELFF.

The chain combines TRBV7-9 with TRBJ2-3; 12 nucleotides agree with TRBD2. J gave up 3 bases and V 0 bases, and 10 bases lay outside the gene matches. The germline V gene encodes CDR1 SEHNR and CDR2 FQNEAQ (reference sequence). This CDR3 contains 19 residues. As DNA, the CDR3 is TGTGCCAGCAGCTTAGCCCTGCGGACTAGCGGGACTGGGACAGATACGCAGTATTTT. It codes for CASSLALRTSGTGTDTQYF.

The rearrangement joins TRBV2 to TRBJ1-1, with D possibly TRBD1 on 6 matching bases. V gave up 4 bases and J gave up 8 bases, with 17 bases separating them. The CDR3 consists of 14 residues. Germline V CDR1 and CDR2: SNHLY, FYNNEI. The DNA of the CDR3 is TGTGCCAGCAGTGTGGGTGTCGAGGGGGGCGAAGCTTTCTTT. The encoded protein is CASSVGVEGGEAFF.

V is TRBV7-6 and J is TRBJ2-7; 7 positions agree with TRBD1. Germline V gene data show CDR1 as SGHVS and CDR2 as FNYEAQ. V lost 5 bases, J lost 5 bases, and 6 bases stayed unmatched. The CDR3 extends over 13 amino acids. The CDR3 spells CASSTLTGNEQYF. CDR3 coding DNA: TGTGCCAGCAGCACCTTGACAGGGAACGAGCAGTACTTC.

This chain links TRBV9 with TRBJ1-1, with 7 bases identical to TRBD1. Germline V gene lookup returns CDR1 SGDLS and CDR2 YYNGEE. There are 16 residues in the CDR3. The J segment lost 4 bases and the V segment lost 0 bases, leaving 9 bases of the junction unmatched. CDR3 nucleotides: TGTGCCAGCAGCGTAGATGAGGGGGCGCGTTTCACTGAAGCTTTCTTT. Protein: CASSVDEGARFTEAFF.

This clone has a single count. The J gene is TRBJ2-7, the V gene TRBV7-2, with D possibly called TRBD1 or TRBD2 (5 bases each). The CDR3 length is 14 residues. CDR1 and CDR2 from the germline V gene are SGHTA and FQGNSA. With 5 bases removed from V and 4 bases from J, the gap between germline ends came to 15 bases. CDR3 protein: CASSPTRDGYEQYF. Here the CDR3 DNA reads TGTGCCAGCAGCCCGACCCGGGACGGATACGAGCAGTACTTC.

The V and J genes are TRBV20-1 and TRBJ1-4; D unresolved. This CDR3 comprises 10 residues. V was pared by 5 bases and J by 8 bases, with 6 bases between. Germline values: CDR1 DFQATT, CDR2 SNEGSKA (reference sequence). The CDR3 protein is CSAAGEKLFF. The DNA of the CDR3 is TGCAGTGCTGCGGGGGAAAAACTGTTTTTT.

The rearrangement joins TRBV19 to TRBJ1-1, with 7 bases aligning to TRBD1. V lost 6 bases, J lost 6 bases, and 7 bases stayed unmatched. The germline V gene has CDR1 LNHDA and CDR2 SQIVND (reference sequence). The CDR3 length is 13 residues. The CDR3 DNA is TGTGCCAGTAGATGGAAGGGGGCCGCTGAAGCTTTCTTT. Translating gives CASRWKGAAEAFF. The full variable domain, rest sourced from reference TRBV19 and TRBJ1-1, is DGGITQSPKYLFRKEGQNVTLSCEQNLNHDAMYWYRQDPGQGLRLIYYSQIVNDFQKGDIAEGYSVSREKKESFPLTVTSAQKNPTAFYLCASRWKGAAEAFFGQGTRLTVV.

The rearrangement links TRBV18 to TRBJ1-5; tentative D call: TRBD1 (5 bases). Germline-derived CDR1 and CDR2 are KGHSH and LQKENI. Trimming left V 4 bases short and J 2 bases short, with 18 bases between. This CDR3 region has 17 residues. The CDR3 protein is CASSQGQGAGRNQPQHF. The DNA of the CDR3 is TGTGCCAGCTCACAAGGTCAAGGGGCAGGTCGCAATCAGCCCCAGCATTTT.

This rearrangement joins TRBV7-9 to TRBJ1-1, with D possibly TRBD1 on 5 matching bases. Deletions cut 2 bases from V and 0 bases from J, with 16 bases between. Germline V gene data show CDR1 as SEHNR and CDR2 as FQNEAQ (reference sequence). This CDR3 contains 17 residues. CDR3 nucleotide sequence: TGTGCCAGCAGCTTACCCCCAGGGTACGTACTGAACACTGAAGCTTTCTTT. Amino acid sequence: CASSLPPGYVLNTEAFF.

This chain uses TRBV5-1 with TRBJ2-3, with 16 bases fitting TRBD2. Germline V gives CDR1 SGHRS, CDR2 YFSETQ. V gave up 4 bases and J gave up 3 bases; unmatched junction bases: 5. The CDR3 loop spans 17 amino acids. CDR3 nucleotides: TGCGCCAGCAGCCTAGGGACTAGCGGGGGGGCAACAGATACGCAGTATTTT. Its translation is CASSLGTSGGATDTQYF.

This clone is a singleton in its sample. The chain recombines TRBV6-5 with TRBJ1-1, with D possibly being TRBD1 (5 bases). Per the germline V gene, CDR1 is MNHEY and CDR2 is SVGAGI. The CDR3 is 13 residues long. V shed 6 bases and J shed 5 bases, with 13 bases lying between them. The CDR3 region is CASRTPGGTEAFF. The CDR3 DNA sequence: TGTGCCAGCAGGACCCCGGGGGGAACTGAAGCTTTCTTT.

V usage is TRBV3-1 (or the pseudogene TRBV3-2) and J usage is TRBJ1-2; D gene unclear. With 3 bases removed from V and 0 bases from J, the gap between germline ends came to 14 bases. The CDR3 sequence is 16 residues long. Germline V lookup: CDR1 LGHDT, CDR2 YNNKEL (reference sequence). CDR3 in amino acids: CASSQSPWEANYGYTF. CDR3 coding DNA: TGTGCCAGCAGCCAGTCCCCTTGGGAGGCTAACTATGGCTACACCTTC.

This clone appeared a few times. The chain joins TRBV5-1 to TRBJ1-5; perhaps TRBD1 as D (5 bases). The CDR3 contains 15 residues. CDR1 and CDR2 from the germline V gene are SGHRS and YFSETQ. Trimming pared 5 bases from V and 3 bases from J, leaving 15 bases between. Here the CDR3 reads CASRLGLGDNQPQHF. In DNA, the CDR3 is TGCGCCAGCAGGTTAGGATTGGGGGACAATCAGCCCCAGCATTTT. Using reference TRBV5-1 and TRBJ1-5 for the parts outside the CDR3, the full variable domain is KAGVTQTPRYLIKTRGQQVTLSCSPISGHRSVSWYQQTPGQGLQFLFEYFSETQRNKGNFPGRFSGRQFSNSRSEMNVSTLELGDSALYLCASRLGLGDNQPQHFGDGTRLSIL.

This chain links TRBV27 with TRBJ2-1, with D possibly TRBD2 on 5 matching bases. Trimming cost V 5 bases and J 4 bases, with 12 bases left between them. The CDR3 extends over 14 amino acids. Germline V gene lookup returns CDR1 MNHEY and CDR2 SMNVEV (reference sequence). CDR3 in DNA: TGTGCCAGCAGTCCCAGGACTTTTTACAATGAGCAGTTCTTC. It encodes CASSPRTFYNEQFF.

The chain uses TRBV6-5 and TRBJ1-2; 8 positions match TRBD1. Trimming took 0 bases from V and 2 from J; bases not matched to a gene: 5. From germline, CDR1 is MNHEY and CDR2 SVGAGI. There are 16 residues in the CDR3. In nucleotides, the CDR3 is TGTGCCAGCAGTTACTCGTCCGGGACAGGAAACTATGGCTACACCTTC. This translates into CASSYSSGTGNYGYTF.

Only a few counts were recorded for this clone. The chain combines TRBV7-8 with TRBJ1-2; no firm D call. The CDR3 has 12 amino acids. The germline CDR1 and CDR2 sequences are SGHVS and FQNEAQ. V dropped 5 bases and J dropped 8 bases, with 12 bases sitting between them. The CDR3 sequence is CASSQDLAGYTF. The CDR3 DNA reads TGTGCCAGCAGCCAAGACTTAGCAGGCTACACCTTC. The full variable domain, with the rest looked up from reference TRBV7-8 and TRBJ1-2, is GAGVSQSPRYKVAKRGQDVALRCDPISGHVSLFWYQQALGQGPEFLTYFQNEAQLDKSGLPSDRFFAERPEGSVSTLKIQRTQQEDSAVYLCASSQDLAGYTFGSGTRLTVV.

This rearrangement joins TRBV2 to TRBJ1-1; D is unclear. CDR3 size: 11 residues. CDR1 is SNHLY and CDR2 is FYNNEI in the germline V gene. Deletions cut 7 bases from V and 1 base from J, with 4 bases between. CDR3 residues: CASTGNTEAFF. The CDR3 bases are TGTGCCAGCACGGGGAACACTGAAGCTTTCTTT.

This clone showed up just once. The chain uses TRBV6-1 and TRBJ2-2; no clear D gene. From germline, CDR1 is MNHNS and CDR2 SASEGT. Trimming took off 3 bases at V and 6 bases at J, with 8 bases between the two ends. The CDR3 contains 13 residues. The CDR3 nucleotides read TGTGCCAGCAGTGATAGTAGGGCCGGGGAGCTGTTTTTT. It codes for CASSDSRAGELFF.

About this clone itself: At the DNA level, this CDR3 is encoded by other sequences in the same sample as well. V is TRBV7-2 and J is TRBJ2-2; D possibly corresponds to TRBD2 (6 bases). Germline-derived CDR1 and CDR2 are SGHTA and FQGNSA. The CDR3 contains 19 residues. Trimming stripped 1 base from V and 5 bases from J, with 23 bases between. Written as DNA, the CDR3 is TGTGCCAGCAGCTTAGATCCTCCGTGGGGAGGCCGGGGGACCGGGGAGCTGTTTTTT. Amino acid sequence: CASSLDPPWGGRGTGELFF.